A selection of T cell receptor beta chains follows, all from one sample in a study of CD8 T cells in ankylosing spondylitis. Each CDR3 protein is one row after TCRdb ran MiXCR on the 5' RACE reads. The data show 150,000 to 200,000 distinct CDR3 sequences, 9.5% to 13% seen once. Sequencing input: blood, either unsorted or a sorted T cell fraction (not recorded which). The source of these receptors is a male donor with ankylosing spondylitis or in good health (not recorded which). CDR3s include the opening cysteine and the closing phenylalanine or tryptophan. D genes are given only for firm matches. Some rows mark clone size as missing; the rest say once, few, many or name a class of expanded clone.

CDR3 DNA	CDR3 protein	clone size	J gene	D gene	V gene
TGTGCCAGCAGTGAGGGGAGTCTTACGCAGTATTTT	CASSEGSLTQYF	few	TRBJ2-3	-	TRBV6-1
TGTGCCAGCAGTTTATACGGGGGGCCCAAAGAGACCCAGTACTTC	CASSLYGGPKETQYF	-	TRBJ2-5	-	TRBV12-3/TRBV12-4
TGTGCCAGCAGACCCCGGGCAGTGAACACTGAAGCTTTCTTT	CASRPRAVNTEAFF	few	TRBJ1-1	-	TRBV28
TGCTGTGCTAGAGACAGGACGGGAGGACGGGGGGGGGCGCAGTATTTT	CCARDRTGGRGGAQYF	-	TRBJ2-3	TRBD2	TRBV20-1
TGCGCCAGCAGCCTCGACAGGGGTATTTTGGATGGCTACACCTTC	CASSLDRGILDGYTF	many	TRBJ1-2	TRBD1	TRBV5-1
TGTGCCAGCAGCCCGCACACAGGGCTTGGTGAGCAGTTCTTC	CASSPHTGLGEQFF	many	TRBJ2-1	-	TRBV2
TGTGCCAGCAGCCCAACAGGCGCAGATACGCAGTATTTT	CASSPTGADTQYF	few	TRBJ2-3	-	TRBV14
TGTGCCAGCAGCCAGGGGGGCGGGCGGACCCTCCAAGAGACCCAGTACTTC	CASSQGGGRTLQETQYF	-	TRBJ2-5	-	TRBV3-1
TGTGCCAGCAGGGGGGCCGAAGCCTACGAGCAGTACTTC	CASRGAEAYEQYF	-	TRBJ2-7	-	TRBV27
TGTGCCACCAGTGAAGTGGACAGGGGGCAGGAATATAGCAATCAGCCCCAGCATTTT	CATSEVDRGQEYSNQPQHF	many	TRBJ1-5	TRBD1	TRBV24-1
TGTGCCAGCAGCGAAAATCAGCCCCAGCATTTT	CASSENQPQHF	many	TRBJ1-5	-	TRBV28
TGTGCCAGCAGTGAATGGGGAGGTTCACCCCTCCACTTT	CASSEWGGSPLHF	many	TRBJ1-6	-	TRBV25-1
TGCAGCGTTGAAGTGCGGACGGAAGCCTACGAGCAGTACTTC	CSVEVRTEAYEQYF	many	TRBJ2-7	-	TRBV29-1
TGCGCCAGCAGCCTCAGCGGGACAGTGAACAATGAGCAGTTCTTC	CASSLSGTVNNEQFF	many	TRBJ2-1	-	TRBV5-1
TGCAGTGCTAGTCGGGGTGAAAAACTGTTTTTT	CSASRGEKLFF	few	TRBJ1-4	-	TRBV20-1
TGTGCCAGCAGCTTAGCAGATTCTAATGGCTACACCTTC	CASSLADSNGYTF	many	TRBJ1-2	-	TRBV7-6
TGCAGCGTTGGAAACAATGAGCAGTTCTTC	CSVGNNEQFF	many	TRBJ2-1	-	TRBV29-1
TGCGCCAGCAGCCAGGGACAGAGTTATAGCAATCAGCCCCAGCATTTT	CASSQGQSYSNQPQHF	-	TRBJ1-5	TRBD1	TRBV4-3
TGTGCCAGCAGCTTCGGGATTGGAGAGTCAGAGACCCAGTACTTC	CASSFGIGESETQYF	-	TRBJ2-5	-	TRBV5-6
TGTGCCAGCAGCGGAGGGCAGGGTAGGAATGAAAAACTGTTTTTT	CASSGGQGRNEKLFF	few	TRBJ1-4	-	TRBV11-2
TGTGCCAGCAGCCCCCATTCCGGGACAGGGGTCGGTGATACGCAGTATTTT	CASSPHSGTGVGDTQYF	many	TRBJ2-3	TRBD1	TRBV3-1
TGTGCCACCAGTGGCCCAGGGGGCGGGACTGAAGCTTTCTTT	CATSGPGGGTEAFF	-	TRBJ1-1	TRBD1	TRBV24-1
TGTGCCACATTGGGCTGGACTAGCAATCAGCCCCAGCATTTT	CATLGWTSNQPQHF	many	TRBJ1-5	-	TRBV6-1
TGCAGTGCGCGACAGGGGGTTAGGAGAACCACTGAAGCTTTCTTT	CSARQGVRRTTEAFF	many	TRBJ1-1	TRBD1	TRBV20-1
TGTGCCAGCAGTGAGTGGACAGTCCACAGCTATGGCTACACCTTC	CASSEWTVHSYGYTF	-	TRBJ1-2	-	TRBV2